This T cell receptor beta chain was observed in a study of T cells in Graves' hyperthyroidism and ophthalmopathy. Across the whole study: At the time of initial diagnosis and before any treatment, peripheral blood was collected. Study-level points and caveats: Researchers found most expanded thyroid clonotypes above 0.001 in blood as well. Ophthalmopathy got predicted by the model a median approximately six months before its onset.

Many counts were recorded for this clonotype. No antigen is known for it. Amplified TCR beta CDR3 regions came from RNA transcripts. RT-PCR in the first round (using the HTBI primer set) targeted the TCR CDR3. TCRdb ran MiXCR on the multiplex PCR reads and lists one entry per CDR3 protein. The repertoire consists of 650,000 to 750,000 distinct CDR3 sequences, with less than 15% occurring once and the leading ten covering roughly 10%. Trimming took 7 bases from V and 0 from J, leaving 28 bases between them. The CDR3 covers 20 residues. Graves' hyperthyroidism without ophthalmopathy progression within 18 months was termed stable.

The sequence came from a woman younger than 35 with Graves' hyperthyroidism. The chain joins TRBV12-3 or TRBV12-4 to TRBJ2-1; no firm D call. The sequenced sample was blood. CDR3 protein: CASKFGNLGLSPSSYNEQFF. The DNA for the CDR3 is TGTGCCAGCAAGTTTGGGAATTTAGGTCTCTCCCCAAGCTCCTACAATGAGCAGTTCTTC.